This TCR beta chain was observed in a study of T-cell memory formation after mild COVID-19. This CDR3 has 15 amino acids. After removal of 3 bases from V and 2 bases from J, the junction contained 4 bases not matched to a gene. TCRdb passed the 5' RACE reads through MiXCR, listing each CDR3 protein once. The sample has 120,000 to 150,000 distinct CDR3 sequences; about 19% are singletons. Sequencing was performed on PBMCs or a T cell subset sorted from them (not recorded which). The chain combines TRBV23-1 with TRBJ2-7; 10 bases align to TRBD1. TRBV23-1 is sorted into the ORF group, with uncertain function. This sequence was found in an adult woman who had mild COVID-19 (a few samples of this study predate the infection). Cell type and time point are not known. The CDR3 sequence is CASSHVGQGAYEQYF. The CDR3 coding sequence is TGCGCCAGCAGTCACGTAGGACAGGGGGCCTACGAGCAGTACTTC.